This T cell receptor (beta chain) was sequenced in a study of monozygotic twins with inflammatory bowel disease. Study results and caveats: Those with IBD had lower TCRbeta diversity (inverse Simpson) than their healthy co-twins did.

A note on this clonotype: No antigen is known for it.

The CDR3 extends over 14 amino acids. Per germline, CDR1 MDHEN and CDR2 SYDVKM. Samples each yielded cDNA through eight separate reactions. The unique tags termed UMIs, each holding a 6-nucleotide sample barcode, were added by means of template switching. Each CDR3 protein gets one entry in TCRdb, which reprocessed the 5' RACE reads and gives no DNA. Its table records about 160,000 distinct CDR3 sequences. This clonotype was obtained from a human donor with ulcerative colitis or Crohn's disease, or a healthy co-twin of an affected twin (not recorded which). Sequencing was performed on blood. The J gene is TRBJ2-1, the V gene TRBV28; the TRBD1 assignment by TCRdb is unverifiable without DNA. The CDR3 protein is CASSLSDTVGGVFF.